The 20 T cell receptor beta chains listed next were all sequenced from one sample in a study of T cell repertoires in cytomegalovirus infection. No antigens are known for them. Each CDR3 protein is one row after TCRdb ran MiXCR on the reads. The profile shows 650,000 to 850,000 distinct CDR3 sequences, 25% to 35% of them singletons. The source material was cultured CD8+ T cells from PBMCs, sampled from culture after CMV antigen stimulation. These receptors all come from a human donor in good health (CMV status not recorded). Some clones in this sample may be carry-over from other donors' samples.

This chain links TRBV12-3 or TRBV12-4 with TRBJ1-1; the D is unclear. The germline V and J ends were trimmed by 6 bases and 1 base, with 15 bases remaining between them. The CDR3 length is 15 residues. CDR3 DNA: TGTGCCAGCAGCCCATACGTGGTCAGGAACACTGAAGCTTTCTTT. This codes for CASSPYVVRNTEAFF.

This clonotype was detected only a few times. The CDR3 loop is CASSLAQGHWKETQYF. The CDR3 nucleotides read TGTGCCAGCAGCTTAGCCCAGGGACACTGGAAAGAGACCCAGTACTTC. V and J are TRBV7-9 and TRBJ2-5; D is possibly TRBD1 (6 bases). There are 16 residues in the CDR3. The V end was cut by 0 bases, the J end by 3 bases, with 14 bases between. Germline V gene data show CDR1 as SEHNR and CDR2 as FQNEAQ (reference sequence). The whole variable domain, remainder taken from reference TRBV7-9 and TRBJ2-5, is DTGVSQNPRHKITKRGQNVTFRCDPISEHNRLYWYRQTLGQGPEFLTYFQNEAQLEKSRLLSDRFSAERPKGSFSTLEIQRTEQGDSAMYLCASSLAQGHWKETQYFGPGTRLLVL.

The rearrangement joins TRBV3-1 to TRBJ2-7, with a weak D call TRBD1 (6 bases). The germline gives CDR1 LGHDT, CDR2 YNNKEL (reference sequence). CDR3 length: 15 residues. V shed 4 bases and J shed 2 bases, with 15 bases lying between them. The CDR3 loop is CASSLDRSPTYEQYF. Written as DNA, the CDR3 is TGTGCCAGCAGCCTCGACAGGTCCCCTACCTACGAGCAGTACTTC.

The chain links TRBV27 to TRBJ2-1, with D possibly TRBD2 on 7 matching bases. V dropped 5 bases and J dropped 6 bases, with 17 bases sitting between them. CDR1 MNHEY and CDR2 SMNVEV come from the germline V gene (reference sequence). CDR3 length: 15 residues. CDR3 in amino acids: CASSPLGGAFNEQFF. Here the CDR3 DNA reads TGTGCCAGCAGTCCCCTGGGGGGGGCTTTCAATGAGCAGTTCTTC.

This clonotype was recorded a few times. The chain has TRBV12-3 or TRBV12-4 and TRBJ1-5; D call uncertain. The V end lost 5 bases, the J end lost 5 bases, and 16 bases lay between the germline ends. The CDR3 is 15 amino acids. CDR3 loop: CASSRLGTRDQPQHF. Written as DNA, the CDR3 is TGTGCCAGCAGTAGGTTAGGCACGAGAGATCAGCCCCAGCATTTT.

A few counts support this clonotype. The V gene is TRBV7-2, the J gene TRBJ1-2, with D possibly TRBD1 on 5 matching bases. This CDR3 comprises 15 residues. V was cut by 2 bases and J by 0 bases, with 10 bases left in between. From germline, CDR1 is SGHTA and CDR2 FQGNSA. The DNA of the CDR3 is TGTGCCAGCAGCTTACGACAGCCTTCTAACTATGGCTACACCTTC. This sequence encodes CASSLRQPSNYGYTF.

The V and J genes are TRBV10-2 and TRBJ2-3; TRBD2 matches 7 bases. The trim removed 0 bases at V and 0 bases at J, leaving 0 bases unmatched. CDR3 length: 15 residues. Germline lookup yields CDR1 WSHSY and CDR2 SAAADI. CDR3 protein: CASSESTSSTDTQYF. DNA for the CDR3: TGCGCCAGCAGTGAGTCGACTAGCAGCACAGATACGCAGTATTTT.

The chain has TRBV14 and TRBJ2-2; D possibly corresponds to TRBD2 (6 bases). Germline CDR1 and CDR2: SGHDN and FVKESK. This CDR3 is built from 16 residues. V was shortened by 0 bases and J by 4 bases, with 12 bases between the two germline ends. The CDR3 DNA is TGTGCCAGCAGCCAAGATAACGCGGGACTCACCGGGGAGCTGTTTTTT. Protein product: CASSQDNAGLTGELFF.

This clonotype has only a few counts. V and J are TRBV4-1 and TRBJ2-5, with TRBD2 matching 9 bases. Losses at the gene ends were 0 bases for V and 4 bases for J; bases not matched to a gene: 6. The germline CDR1 and CDR2 sequences are MGHRA and YSYEKL. The CDR3 spans 16 residues. In DNA, the CDR3 is TGCGCCAGCAGCCAAGAATGGGCGGGGGGGAGAGAGACCCAGTACTTC. Its protein is CASSQEWAGGRETQYF.

This clonotype occurred a few times. This rearrangement joins TRBV27 to TRBJ2-1; TRBD2 matches 7 bases. CDR3 length equals 15 residues. Losses at the gene ends were 2 bases for V and 12 bases for J; bases not matched to a gene: 13. CDR1 and CDR2 from the germline V gene are MNHEY and SMNVEV (reference sequence). Here the CDR3 reads CASSLIWSGDSWQFF. The CDR3 DNA reads as TGTGCCAGCAGTTTAATTTGGAGCGGGGACTCCTGGCAGTTCTTC.

In this sample, this clonotype turned up many times. The chain combines TRBV9 with TRBJ2-3; TRBD2 aligns across 10 bases. With V trimmed by 0 bases and J by 2 bases, 12 bases remained unmatched. The CDR3 is 19 residues long. Germline CDR1 SGDLS, CDR2 YYNGEE. The DNA of the CDR3 is TGTGCCAGCAGCGTAGACCCAGATGCTAGCGGGGGTATCACAGATACGCAGTATTTT. It encodes CASSVDPDASGGITDTQYF.

In its sample, this clonotype was seen a few times. The chain employs TRBV6-5 and TRBJ2-7; D possibly matches TRBD1 or TRBD2 (5 bases each). CDR3 length: 15 residues. Trimming shortened V by 0 bases and J by 3 bases, and 12 bases separated the two germline ends. Germline CDR1 and CDR2: MNHEY and SVGAGI. The CDR3 region is CASSYSWDGYYEQYF. Here the CDR3 DNA reads TGTGCCAGCAGTTACTCCTGGGACGGATACTACGAGCAGTACTTC.

This clonotype was detected many times. The V and J genes are TRBV7-2 and TRBJ1-5; D not resolved. This CDR3 contains 16 residues. Between the trimmed V and J ends, which lost 7 bases and 5 bases, there was a span of 21 bases. Germline V gene sequence: CDR1 SGHTA, CDR2 FQGNSA. The CDR3 protein is CASKPFGYGVDQPQHF. The CDR3 DNA reads as TGTGCCAGCAAACCCTTCGGGTATGGAGTAGATCAGCCCCAGCATTTT.

V usage is TRBV10-3 and J usage is TRBJ2-7; no firm D call. Per the germline V gene, CDR1 is ENHRY and CDR2 is SYGVKD. The CDR3 is 13 residues long. With 3 bases removed from V and 3 bases from J, the gap between germline ends came to 9 bases. The DNA of the CDR3 is TGTGCCATCAGTGAAAAGATGAACTACGAGCAGTACTTC. Translation: CAISEKMNYEQYF.

This clonotype has a handful of counts. This chain links TRBV11-2 with TRBJ2-3, with D perhaps assigned TRBD1 or TRBD2 (6 bases each). Germline V CDR1 and CDR2: SGHAT, FQNNGV. The germline V and J ends were trimmed by 2 bases and 4 bases, with 13 bases remaining between them. The CDR3 is 15 amino acids. The CDR3 nucleotides are TGTGCCAGCAGCTTAAACTGGGGGGCCTCAGATACGCAGTATTTT. Translating gives CASSLNWGASDTQYF.

The chain combines TRBV12-3 or TRBV12-4 with TRBJ1-3; D gene uncertain. This CDR3 comprises 17 residues. Trimming shortened V by 1 base and J by 1 base, and 14 bases separated the two germline ends. This CDR3 is CASSLGTALLSGNTIYF. The DNA of the CDR3 is TGTGCCAGCAGTTTAGGTACTGCTCTCCTTTCTGGAAACACCATATATTTT.

This clonotype was picked up a small number of times. The chain joins TRBV28 to TRBJ2-7; TRBD1 aligns across 9 bases. With 2 bases clipped from V and 9 bases from J, the junction kept 14 bases outside the gene matches. CDR3 length: 16 residues. Germline values: CDR1 MDHEN, CDR2 SYDVKM. The CDR3 DNA reads TGTGCCAGCAGTTTAGGGGAAGGACAGGGGCCGTCTGGGCAGTACGTC. This gives the protein CASSLGEGQGPSGQYV.

This chain uses TRBV18 with TRBJ2-1; 11 nucleotides match TRBD2. Per the germline V gene, CDR1 is KGHSH and CDR2 is LQKENI. V lost 3 bases and J lost 6; bases outside the gene matches: 7. The CDR3 spans 16 residues. CDR3 in DNA: TGTGCCAGCTCACCGAATAGCGGGGGGGCCCTCAATGAGCAGTTCTTC. Protein: CASSPNSGGALNEQFF.

The chain carries TRBV6-5 and TRBJ2-7; 7 bases match TRBD2. The CDR3 sequence is 12 residues long. Germline V gene lookup returns CDR1 MNHEY and CDR2 SVGAGI. V was clipped by 10 bases and J by 2 bases; unmatched bases: 5. CDR3 in DNA: TGTGCCACCTGGGAGGGTCCCTACGAGCAGTACTTC. It encodes CATWEGPYEQYF.

A single count supports this clonotype. The DNA for the CDR3 is TGTGCCAGCAGTAAACTCTCAGGGAGGGTCCTCGAGCAGTACTTC. This encodes CASSKLSGRVLEQYF. The rearrangement links TRBV6-6 to TRBJ2-7; 7 bases map to TRBD2. Trimming removed 5 bases from V and 6 bases from J; junction bases left unmatched: 13. Per the germline V gene, CDR1 is MNHNY and CDR2 is SVGAGI (reference sequence). The CDR3 contains 15 residues.